This TCR beta chain was captured in a study of CD8 T cells in ankylosing spondylitis (dated 2017 in TCRdb). Looking at the study overall: The study profiled T cell receptor beta repertoires in healthy donors and ankylosing spondylitis patients to find disease-linked TCR variants. The whole study cohort included over 85 healthy donors and about two dozen ankylosing spondylitis patients. Samples of peripheral blood were taken, and for ankylosing spondylitis patients, synovial fluid was collected as well. What the research found in general, with its limitations: Some TCR beta motif variants had previously been reported in synovial fluid and blood of reactive arthritis patients, which suggested common disease-initiation mechanisms. According to the report, matched synovial fluid samples from ankylosing spondylitis patients were significantly enriched for the disease-linked clones. Blood from ankylosing spondylitis patients appeared to be characterized by a TCR beta motif made up of seven or eight highly homologous amino acid variants. In peripheral blood, the disease-linked clones were found at relatively low frequencies and had a CD8+ phenotype.

The CDR3 sequence holds 15 residues, the cysteine and phenylalanine included. Of the read, only the CDR3 DNA is kept; its 45 bases are in frame from base 1. CDR1 DFQATT and CDR2 SNEGSKA are derived from the germline V gene (reference sequence). Between the V and J ends, shortened by 3 bases and 4 bases respectively, the junction contains 13 bases. TCRdb shows the sequencer as Illumina HiSeq 2500. Quantitative 5'-RACE with molecular barcodes was used to prepare TCR beta libraries. Under the source paper's analysis protocol: Disease-linked TCR variants were identified with a new computational method built on a probabilistic model of VDJ rearrangement. In-frame beta chains were kept once TCRdb had trimmed the public reads at Q25 with fastp and called clones with MiXCR. Identical CDR3 proteins give one entry, which carries the most common genes and DNA. TCRdb's processing, not the authors', yielded these V and J calls. A total of 200,000 to 300,000 distinct CDR3 sequences appear in this sample, roughly 32% of them only once. Jointly, the top ten make up roughly 4% of the sample.

As regards this clonotype: It lacks a known antigen. Base qualities were left out, and no much larger clone turns up one base away.

The sequence was obtained from a male donor with ankylosing spondylitis or in good health (not recorded which). Sequenced material: blood, either unsorted or a sorted T cell fraction (not recorded which). The chain is assembled from TRBV20-1 and TRBJ1-6; no D gene call is confident. The CDR3 has the sequence CSASRASGYNSPLHF. Read as DNA, the sequence is TGCAGTGCTAGTCGAGCCTCCGGGTATAATTCACCCCTCCACTTT.